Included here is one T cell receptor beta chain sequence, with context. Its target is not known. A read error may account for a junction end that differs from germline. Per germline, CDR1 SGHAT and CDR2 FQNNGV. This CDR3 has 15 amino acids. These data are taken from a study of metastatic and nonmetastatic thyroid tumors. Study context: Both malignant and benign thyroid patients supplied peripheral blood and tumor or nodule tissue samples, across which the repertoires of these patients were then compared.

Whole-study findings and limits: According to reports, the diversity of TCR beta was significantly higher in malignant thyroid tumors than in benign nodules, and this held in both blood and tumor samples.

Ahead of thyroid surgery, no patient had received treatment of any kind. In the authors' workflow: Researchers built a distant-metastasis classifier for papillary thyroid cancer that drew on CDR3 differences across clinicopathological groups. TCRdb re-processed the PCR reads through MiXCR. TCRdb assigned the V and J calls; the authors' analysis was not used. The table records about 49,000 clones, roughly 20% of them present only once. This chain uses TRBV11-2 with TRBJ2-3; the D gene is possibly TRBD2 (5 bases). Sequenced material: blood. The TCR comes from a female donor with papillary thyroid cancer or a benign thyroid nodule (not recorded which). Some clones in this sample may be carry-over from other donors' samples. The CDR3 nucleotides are TGTGACAGCGGCTTACGGGAACGAAATTCAGATACGCAGTATTTT. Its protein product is CDSGLRERNSDTQYF.